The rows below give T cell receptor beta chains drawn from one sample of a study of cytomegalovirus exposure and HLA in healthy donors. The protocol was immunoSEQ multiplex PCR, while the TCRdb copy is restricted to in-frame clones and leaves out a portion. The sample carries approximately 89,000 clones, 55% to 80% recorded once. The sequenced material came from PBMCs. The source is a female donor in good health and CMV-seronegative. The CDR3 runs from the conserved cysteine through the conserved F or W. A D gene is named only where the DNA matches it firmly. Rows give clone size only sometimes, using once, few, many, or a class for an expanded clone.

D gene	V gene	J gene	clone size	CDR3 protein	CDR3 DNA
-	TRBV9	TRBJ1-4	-	CASSVAGGMEKLFF	TGTGCCAGCAGCGTAGCGGGGGGCATGGAAAAACTGTTTTTT
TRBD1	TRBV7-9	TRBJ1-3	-	CASSDGTGGFTIYF	TGTGCCAGCAGTGATGGGACAGGGGGTTTCACCATATATTTT
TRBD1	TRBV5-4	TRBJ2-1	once	CASSFAQGAYEQFF	TGTGCCAGCAGTTTCGCACAGGGGGCTTATGAGCAGTTCTTC
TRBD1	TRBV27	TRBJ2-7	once	CASRTGGEYEQYF	TGTGCCAGCCGGACAGGGGGCGAATACGAGCAGTACTTC
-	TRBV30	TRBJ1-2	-	CAWSIRTFFRGYTF	TGTGCCTGGAGTATAAGGACATTTTTCAGGGGCTACACCTTC
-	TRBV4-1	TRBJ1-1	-	CASSPGHGRTEAFF	TGCGCCAGCAGCCCAGGACACGGGAGGACTGAAGCTTTCTTT
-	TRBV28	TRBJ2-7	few	CASSLGRDSYEQYF	TGTGCCAGCAGTTTAGGGCGGGACTCCTACGAGCAGTACTTC
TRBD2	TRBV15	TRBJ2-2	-	CATRGSGLASTGELFF	TGTGCCACCAGGGGTAGCGGACTAGCGTCTACCGGGGAGCTGTTTTTT
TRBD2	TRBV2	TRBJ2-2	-	CASSERRGGPGELFF	TGTGCCAGCAGTGAGAGGCGGGGGGGCCCCGGGGAGCTGTTTTTT
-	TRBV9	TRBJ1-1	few	CASSVSGGIGGDTEAFF	TGTGCCAGCAGCGTATCGGGTGGGATAGGGGGGGACACTGAAGCTTTCTTT
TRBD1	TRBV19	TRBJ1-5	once	CASSMGTGTINQPQHF	TGTGCCAGTAGTATGGGGACAGGCACAATCAATCAGCCCCAGCATTTT
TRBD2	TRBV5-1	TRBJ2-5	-	CASRPGLAGETQYF	TGCGCCAGCAGGCCTGGACTAGCGGGAGAGACCCAGTACTTC
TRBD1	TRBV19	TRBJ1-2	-	CASSATGMYGYTF	TGTGCCAGTAGTGCGACAGGGATGTATGGCTACACCTTC
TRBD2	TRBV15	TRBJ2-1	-	CATSRRAGMGNEQFF	TGTGCCACCAGCAGGAGAGCGGGAATGGGGAATGAGCAGTTCTTC
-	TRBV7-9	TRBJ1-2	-	CSSSLARDGYTF	TGTTCCAGCAGCTTAGCCAGGGATGGCTACACCTTC
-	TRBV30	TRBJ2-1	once	CAWSPNPPPWGGAGNEQFF	TGTGCCTGGAGTCCGAACCCCCCTCCTTGGGGGGGGGCAGGGAATGAGCAGTTCTTC
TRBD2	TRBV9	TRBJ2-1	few	CASSVGGGRSSYNEQFF	TGTGCCAGCAGCGTAGGGGGGGGTCGGAGCTCCTACAATGAGCAGTTCTTC
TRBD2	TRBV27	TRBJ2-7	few	CASSLFGTSGAYEQYF	TGTGCCAGCAGTTTATTTGGGACTAGCGGCGCCTACGAGCAGTACTTC
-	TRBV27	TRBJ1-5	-	CASSSDRLDQPQHF	TGTGCCAGCAGTTCCGACAGGTTGGATCAGCCCCAGCATTTT
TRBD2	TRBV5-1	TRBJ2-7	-	CASSPRGGGRDEQYF	TGCGCCAGCAGCCCTAGGGGTGGCGGGAGGGACGAGCAGTACTTC
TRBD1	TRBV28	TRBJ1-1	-	CVSSLPTGAIPNTEAFF	TGTGTCAGCAGTCTCCCGACAGGGGCGATTCCCAACACTGAAGCTTTCTTT
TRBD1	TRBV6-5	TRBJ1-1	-	CASGTGGTEAFF	TGTGCCAGCGGAACAGGGGGCACTGAAGCTTTCTTT
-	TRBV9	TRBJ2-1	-	CASSVGRNEQFF	TGTGCCAGCAGCGTAGGGAGGAATGAGCAGTTCTTC
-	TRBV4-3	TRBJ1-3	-	CASSQVKGGGNTIYF	TGCGCCAGCAGCCAAGTGAAAGGGGGAGGAAACACCATATATTTT
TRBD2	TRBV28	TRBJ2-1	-	CASTIAGAVNEQFF	TGTGCCAGCACAATAGCGGGAGCGGTCAATGAGCAGTTCTTC
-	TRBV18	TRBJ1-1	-	CASSPEMGHNTEAFF	TGTGCCAGCTCACCAGAGATGGGACACAACACTGAAGCTTTCTTT
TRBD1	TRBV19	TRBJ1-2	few	CASSIGGGEDGYTF	TGTGCCAGTAGTATTGGAGGGGGCGAGGATGGCTACACCTTC
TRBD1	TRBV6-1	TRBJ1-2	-	CASSERWDRDGYTF	TGTGCCAGCAGTGAAAGGTGGGACAGGGACGGCTACACCTTC
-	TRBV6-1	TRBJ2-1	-	CASSDLPWEALFPEQFF	TGTGCCAGCAGTGACCTCCCCTGGGAGGCCCTCTTCCCTGAGCAGTTCTTC
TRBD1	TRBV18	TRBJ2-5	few	CASSTGGIETQYF	TGTGCCAGCTCAACAGGGGGCATAGAGACCCAGTACTTC
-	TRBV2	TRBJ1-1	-	CASSNRMNTEAFF	TGTGCCAGCAGCAACAGGATGAACACTGAAGCTTTCTTT